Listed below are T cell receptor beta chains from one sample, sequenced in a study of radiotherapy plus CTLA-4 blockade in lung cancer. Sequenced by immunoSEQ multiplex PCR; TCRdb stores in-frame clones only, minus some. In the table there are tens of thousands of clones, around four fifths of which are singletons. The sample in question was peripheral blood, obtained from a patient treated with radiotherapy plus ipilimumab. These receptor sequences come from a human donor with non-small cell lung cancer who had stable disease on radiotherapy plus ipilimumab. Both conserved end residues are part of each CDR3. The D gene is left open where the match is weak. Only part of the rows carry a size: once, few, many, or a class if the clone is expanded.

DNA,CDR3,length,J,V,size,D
TGTGCCAGCAGCGCCGGGACAGAACTCTTTAAGGGCTATGGCTACACCTTC,CASSAGTELFKGYGYTF,17,TRBJ1-2,TRBV9,-,TRBD1
TGTGCCAGCAGCGGCGCAGGGGGACCAGGGGCCAACGTCCTGACTTTC,CASSGAGGPGANVLTF,16,TRBJ2-6,TRBV2,-,TRBD1
TGTGCCAGCAGCCAAGAAGGGGGGAATTCCTACAATGAGCAGTTCTTC,CASSQEGGNSYNEQFF,16,TRBJ2-1,TRBV4-2,-,-
TGTGCCAGCAGCCAAGATGCTAGCTCCTACGAGCAGTACTTC,CASSQDASSYEQYF,14,TRBJ2-7,TRBV14,once,-
TGTGCCAGTAGTCGTTCCACAGCTCCTGGGACTGAAGCTTTCTTT,CASSRSTAPGTEAFF,15,TRBJ1-1,TRBV19,-,-
TGTGCCAGCAGTGAATCCCCAGGTTACGAGCAGTACTTC,CASSESPGYEQYF,13,TRBJ2-7,TRBV25-1,once,-
TGCGCCAGCAGCCCGCAGGGCGAGAACACTGAAGCTTTCTTT,CASSPQGENTEAFF,14,TRBJ1-1,TRBV5-1,-,-
TGTGCCAGCAGCTTATCGGCCAACTCCTACGAGCAGTACTTC,CASSLSANSYEQYF,14,TRBJ2-7,TRBV7-3,-,-
TGTGCCAGCAGTGAACGGCGGGGCGAAAAACTGTTTTTT,CASSERRGEKLFF,13,TRBJ1-4,TRBV25-1,-,-
TGTGCCAGCAGCCCTGGGACAGGGGGATACGAGCAGTACTTC,CASSPGTGGYEQYF,14,TRBJ2-7,TRBV5-4,-,TRBD1
TGCGCCAGCAGCGTTCAGGGGACCGGGGAGCTGTTTTTT,CASSVQGTGELFF,13,TRBJ2-2,TRBV5-1,-,-
TGTGCCAGCAGTCTCTCTCGACAGGGGGACGAGCAGTACTTC,CASSLSRQGDEQYF,14,TRBJ2-7,TRBV27,-,TRBD1
TGTGCCAGCAGACTAGGGCGGGACAGGATTACCGGGGAGCTGTTTTTT,CASRLGRDRITGELFF,16,TRBJ2-2,TRBV7-8,-,TRBD1
TGTGCCAGTAGTATAAGCGGTCAATATGGCTACACCTTC,CASSISGQYGYTF,13,TRBJ1-2,TRBV19,-,-
TGCAGCTCTCAGGACAGGGAAACCCAGTACTTC,CSSQDRETQYF,11,TRBJ2-5,TRBV29-1,-,TRBD1
TGTGCCAGCTCTCCCTCGGCAGCCGGGGAACGGGGCTACGAGCAGTACTTC,CASSPSAAGERGYEQYF,17,TRBJ2-7,TRBV18,-,-
TGTGCCAGCAGTCCAACGTTAGCCAAAAACATTCAGTACTTC,CASSPTLAKNIQYF,14,TRBJ2-4,TRBV27,once,-
TGTGCCAGCAGAGGACTAGCGGGAGACTATGAGCAGTTCTTC,CASRGLAGDYEQFF,14,TRBJ2-1,TRBV28,-,TRBD2
TGTGCCAGCAGCTTAGATACGGGGACGCGCAATGAGCAGTTCTTC,CASSLDTGTRNEQFF,15,TRBJ2-1,TRBV7-7,-,-
TGCAGCGCCACAGGGGGCACTGAAGCTTTCTTT,CSATGGTEAFF,11,TRBJ1-1,TRBV29-1,-,TRBD1
TGTGCCAGCAGCCCACCGGGGGGGGGAGGCTCACCCCTCCACTTT,CASSPPGGGGSPLHF,15,TRBJ1-6,TRBV7-3,-,-
TGTGCCAGTAGTCCCTCGGACCATGGCTATGGCTACACCTTC,CASSPSDHGYGYTF,14,TRBJ1-2,TRBV19,-,-
TGTGCCACCTTCAGGGGATCTGGGGCCAACGTCCTGACTTTC,CATFRGSGANVLTF,14,TRBJ2-6,TRBV6-5,once,-
TGTGCCAGCAAGGGAGAGACCCAGTACTTC,CASKGETQYF,10,TRBJ2-5,TRBV25-1,-,-
TGTGCCAGCAGCCACGAGGTAGGTGAGCAGTTCTTC,CASSHEVGEQFF,12,TRBJ2-1,TRBV9,-,-
TGTGCCGGGCTGGGACTAGCGGGAGAAGGCGGGGAGCTGTTTTTT,CAGLGLAGEGGELFF,15,TRBJ2-2,TRBV21-1,few,-
TGTGCCAGCACCCGGGACAGTATCATTAATGAAAAACTGTTTTTT,CASTRDSIINEKLFF,15,TRBJ1-4,TRBV5-5,-,TRBD1
TGTGCCAGCAGGCCGGGACAGGGGACGGGGCCGGTCGTAAAACTGTTTTTT,CASRPGQGTGPVVKLFF,17,TRBJ1-4,TRBV2,-,TRBD1
TGTGCCAGCAGTTTAGGGCAGGGATTCCTTAGTAATCAGCCCCAGCATTTT,CASSLGQGFLSNQPQHF,17,TRBJ1-5,TRBV28,-,-
TGTGCCAGCTCCACAAGGACGGAGGGTGCCTACGAGCAGTACTTC,CASSTRTEGAYEQYF,15,TRBJ2-7,TRBV18,few,-
TGTGCCAGCAGTGAAGCAGCGGGGGGGCCGTATGAGCAGTTCTTC,CASSEAAGGPYEQFF,15,TRBJ2-1,TRBV6-1,-,TRBD2
TGTGCCTGGACCCGTGAATACGAGCAGTACTTC,CAWTREYEQYF,11,TRBJ2-7,TRBV30,-,-
TGTGCCAGCAGCTCCTCCCCGACAGGGGATCCCTCCTACGAGCAGTACTTC,CASSSSPTGDPSYEQYF,17,TRBJ2-7,TRBV9,-,TRBD1
TGTGCCTGGCGCCGGGACAGGGCCCCCTACGAGCAGTACTTC,CAWRRDRAPYEQYF,14,TRBJ2-7,TRBV30,-,TRBD1
TGTGCCAGCAGCTTGGCCGGGACGGAGCCTCTCGAGCAGTACTTC,CASSLAGTEPLEQYF,15,TRBJ2-7,TRBV5-4,-,-
TGTGCCTGGAGTCGGGGGGAGTTGTACGAGCAGTACTTC,CAWSRGELYEQYF,13,TRBJ2-7,TRBV30,-,TRBD2
TGTGCCAGCAGCTTGGTTGGGACAGGGGACTATGGCTACACCTTC,CASSLVGTGDYGYTF,15,TRBJ1-2,TRBV5-6,-,TRBD1
TGTGCCAGCAGCTTGGTTTTAGTGAACACCGGGGAGCTGTTTTTT,CASSLVLVNTGELFF,15,TRBJ2-2,TRBV5-5,-,-
TGTGCCAGCAGCCAAGTTCGGGAAAAACTGTTTTTT,CASSQVREKLFF,12,TRBJ1-4,TRBV4-2,-,-
TGTGCCAGCAGTTTCCTGTTGGTGAGCAATCAGCCCCAGCATTTT,CASSFLLVSNQPQHF,15,TRBJ1-5,TRBV28,-,-
TGTGCCAGCAGTCGCACCGGGACTAGCGGGAAAGAGACCCAGTACTTC,CASSRTGTSGKETQYF,16,TRBJ2-5,TRBV2,few,TRBD2
TGCGCCAGCAGCTTGGTGGGGGATGAGCAGTTCTTC,CASSLVGDEQFF,12,TRBJ2-1,TRBV5-1,-,-
TGTGCCACCCGCTCCGAACCTAGCACAGATACGCAGTATTTT,CATRSEPSTDTQYF,14,TRBJ2-3,TRBV6-6,few,-
TGTGCCAGCTCGCGACAGGGGAACGGCGAGCAGTACTTC,CASSRQGNGEQYF,13,TRBJ2-7,TRBV18,-,TRBD1
TGTGCCAGTAGTGTCGAGACAGGGCACCAGCATTTT,CASSVETGHQHF,12,TRBJ1-5,TRBV19,-,TRBD1
TGTGCCAGCTCGACAGCTCTGAACACTGAAGCTTTCTTT,CASSTALNTEAFF,13,TRBJ1-1,TRBV7-2,-,-
TGTGCCGCCTGGGGACGTCTCTACGGCTACACCTTC,CAAWGRLYGYTF,12,TRBJ1-2,TRBV19,once,-
TGTGCCAGCAGTTTAGGCCCCGAGCAGTTCTTC,CASSLGPEQFF,11,TRBJ2-1,TRBV27,-,-
TGTGCCAGCATTGGGACTCCGTCCCGAGAGACCCAGTACTTC,CASIGTPSRETQYF,14,TRBJ2-5,TRBV6-6,-,-
TGTGCCAGCAGCGCCGGGACTAGCGGTGCAGATACGCAGTATTTT,CASSAGTSGADTQYF,15,TRBJ2-3,TRBV9,-,TRBD2
TGTGCCAGCAGTTTATCTATGGAGGGGACAGGGAATCGCTACACCTTC,CASSLSMEGTGNRYTF,16,TRBJ1-2,TRBV27,few,TRBD1
TGCGCCAGCAGCAGGCCGCCGGAGAGGGAGCAGTACTTC,CASSRPPEREQYF,13,TRBJ2-7,TRBV5-1,once,-
TGTGCCAGCAGTGAAGCCCCTCCGGCGGGTGGAAACACCATATATTTT,CASSEAPPAGGNTIYF,16,TRBJ1-3,TRBV6-1,-,-
TGTGCCAGCAGCTCGACTAGCTTATCCTACAATGAGCAGTTCTTC,CASSSTSLSYNEQFF,15,TRBJ2-1,TRBV11-2,-,TRBD2
TGTGCCAGCAGCTCTACTCGCGGGCAGCCCCAGCATTTT,CASSSTRGQPQHF,13,TRBJ1-5,TRBV11-2,-,-
TGTGCCACCAGCTTGTTAGGGCTGAGCTCCTACGAGCAGTACTTC,CATSLLGLSSYEQYF,15,TRBJ2-7,TRBV5-4,-,-
TGTGCCAGCAGTACCACAGGGATCACTGAAGCTTTCTTT,CASSTTGITEAFF,13,TRBJ1-1,TRBV6-1,-,-
TGTGCCAGCAGACGGACTAGCGGGATGTATGAGCAGTTCTTC,CASRRTSGMYEQFF,14,TRBJ2-1,TRBV6-5,-,TRBD2
TGCGCCAGCAGATCGACTGGCGGAGAGCAGTACTTC,CASRSTGGEQYF,12,TRBJ2-5,TRBV5-1,-,-
TGTGCCAGCAGTTCTGGTGGGGACAGACCCATCGGCGAGCAGTACTTC,CASSSGGDRPIGEQYF,16,TRBJ2-7,TRBV7-2,-,TRBD1